This TCR beta chain was recovered during a study of T cells in narcolepsy. Here immunoSEQ multiplex PCR was the method, and the copy in TCRdb shows in-frame clones only, minus some. The sample lists about 27,000 clones, more than 65% occurring once. The CDR3 is 13 residues long. Trimming took 5 bases from V and 2 from J, leaving 9 bases between them. Germline V gene sequence: CDR1 SGDLS, CDR2 YYNGEE. This chain connects TRBV9 to TRBJ2-3; D uncertain. Sequencing used memory (CD45RA-) CD4+ T cells from blood. This TCR was sampled from a human donor in good health. In DNA, the CDR3 is TGTGCCAGCAGTCTTGCGGACACAGATACGCAGTATTTT. Translated: CASSLADTDTQYF.